The 10 T cell receptor beta chains given below trace back to one sample, sequenced in a study of T cells in Graves' hyperthyroidism and ophthalmopathy. The investigators amplified TCR beta CDR3 regions from RNA transcripts. Initially, a first-round RT-PCR of the TCR CDR3 employed the HTBI primer set. TCRdb processed the multiplex PCR reads anew with MiXCR; each CDR3 protein has one entry. The table lists some 510,000 distinct CDR3 sequences, under 25% of them singletons. Sequenced input: blood. These receptor sequences come from a man between 18 and 29 years old with Graves' hyperthyroidism.

The rearrangement links TRBV5-1 to TRBJ1-6; TRBD1 agrees at 11 bases. V lost 1 base to trimming and J lost 8 bases; unmatched junction nucleotides: 5. This CDR3 has 16 residues. Looked up from germline, CDR1 is SGHRS and CDR2 is YFSETQ. CDR3 sequence (DNA): TGCGCCAGCAGCTTGTCCGGGACAGGGGGTTATTCACCCCTCCACTTT. As protein: CASSLSGTGGYSPLHF.

This clonotype has ten or more counts. J is TRBJ1-1 and V is TRBV6-5, with D possibly matching TRBD1 (6 bases). Germline V gene data show CDR1 as MNHEY and CDR2 as SVGAGI. This CDR3 comprises 21 residues. The V end was cut by 5 bases, the J end by 1 base, with 32 bases between. CDR3 in DNA: TGTGCCAGCAGTCCTATGGACAGATTGAGTGTTTTTTTCGGGACGAACACTGAAGCTTTCTTT. Translating it yields CASSPMDRLSVFFGTNTEAFF.

This clonotype appeared many times. The chain couples TRBV6-5 to TRBJ1-2, with 10 bases identical to TRBD1. The V gene's germline CDR1 is MNHEY and CDR2 SVGAGI. Losses at the gene ends were 1 base for V and 1 base for J; bases not matched to a gene: 3. This CDR3 is built from 16 residues. The CDR3 DNA is TGTGCCAGCAGTTACTGGGACAGGGGAGGTAACTATGGCTACACCTTC. As protein: CASSYWDRGGNYGYTF.

Ten or more counts support this clonotype. At one of its ends the junction is not consistent with the germline gene, which may arise from a read error. The chain employs TRBV7-6 and TRBJ2-5; maybe TRBD1 (6 bases). The length of the CDR3 is 11 residues. Germline CDR1 and CDR2: SGHVS and FNYEAQ. CDR3 coding DNA: TGTGCCAGCAGCTCAGGGGAGACCAAGTACTTC. This codes for CASSSGETKYF.

The chain links TRBV4-1 to TRBJ2-5; no clear D. This CDR3 comprises 14 residues. Germline V gene sequence: CDR1 MGHRA, CDR2 YSYEKL. Trimming cost V 0 bases and J 2 bases, with 7 bases left between them. CDR3 DNA sequence: TGCGCCAGCAGCCAAGACAGAGAACAAGAGACCCAGTACTTC. As protein: CASSQDREQETQYF.

This clonotype showed up many times. The V gene is TRBV6-8, the J gene TRBJ1-5; D is ambiguous. This CDR3 contains 15 residues. From germline, CDR1 is MNHGY and CDR2 SAAAGT. V lost 0 bases and J 0 bases, leaving 6 bases between the germline ends. CDR3 residues: CASSYSILSNQPQHF. CDR3 nucleotides: TGTGCCAGCAGTTACTCCATACTTAGCAATCAGCCCCAGCATTTT.

A few counts support this clonotype. One base away lies a much larger clone, so this may be a sequencing read error. The chain couples TRBV20-1 to TRBJ1-5; TRBD1 is a possible D gene (6 bases). CDR1 and CDR2 (germline): DFQATT, SNEGSKA (reference sequence). The CDR3 loop spans 14 amino acids. The V gene lost 1 base and the J gene lost 6 bases, with 13 bases spanning the gap. The CDR3 DNA sequence: TGCAGTGCTAGAGGGTCTAAAGGGGGTCAGCCCCAGCATTTT. It encodes CSARGSKGGQPQHF.

This clonotype was recorded many times. This chain links TRBV2 with TRBJ1-1, with D possibly being TRBD1 (5 bases). The germline V and J ends were trimmed by 0 bases and 5 bases, with 25 bases remaining between them. This CDR3 has 19 amino acids. Germline V gene data show CDR1 as SNHLY and CDR2 as FYNNEI. The CDR3 region has the DNA TGTGCCAGCAGTGAAGCGTTAGGGTCGAGGGGACTCGTAGGGACTGAAGCTTTCTTT. It yields the protein CASSEALGSRGLVGTEAFF.

V and J are TRBV28 and TRBJ2-2; 7 nucleotides agree with TRBD1. The germline V gene encodes CDR1 MDHEN and CDR2 SYDVKM. The V segment lost 5 bases and the J segment 4 bases; nucleotides outside the gene matches: 7. This CDR3 region has 15 residues. Here the CDR3 DNA reads TGTGCCAGCAGTACCCCGACAGGGACCACCGGGGAGCTGTTTTTT. It specifies CASSTPTGTTGELFF. The full variable domain, in which reference TRBV28 and TRBJ2-2 provide the parts outside the CDR3, is DVKVTQSSRYLVKRTGEKVFLECVQDMDHENMFWYRQDPGLGLRLIYFSYDVKMKEKGDIPEGYSVSREKKERFSLILESASTNQTSMYLCASSTPTGTTGELFFGEGSRLTVL.

This clonotype occurred a few times. The chain combines TRBV6-1 with TRBJ2-5; perhaps TRBD1 as D (5 bases). Trimming removed 5 bases from V and 6 bases from J, with 19 bases in between. Germline assignment: CDR1 MNHNS and CDR2 SASEGT. The CDR3 runs to 15 residues. CDR3 sequence (DNA): TGTGCCAGCAGTCGACGGACAAGCTGGGTCAAGACCCAGTACTTC. This translates into CASSRRTSWVKTQYF.